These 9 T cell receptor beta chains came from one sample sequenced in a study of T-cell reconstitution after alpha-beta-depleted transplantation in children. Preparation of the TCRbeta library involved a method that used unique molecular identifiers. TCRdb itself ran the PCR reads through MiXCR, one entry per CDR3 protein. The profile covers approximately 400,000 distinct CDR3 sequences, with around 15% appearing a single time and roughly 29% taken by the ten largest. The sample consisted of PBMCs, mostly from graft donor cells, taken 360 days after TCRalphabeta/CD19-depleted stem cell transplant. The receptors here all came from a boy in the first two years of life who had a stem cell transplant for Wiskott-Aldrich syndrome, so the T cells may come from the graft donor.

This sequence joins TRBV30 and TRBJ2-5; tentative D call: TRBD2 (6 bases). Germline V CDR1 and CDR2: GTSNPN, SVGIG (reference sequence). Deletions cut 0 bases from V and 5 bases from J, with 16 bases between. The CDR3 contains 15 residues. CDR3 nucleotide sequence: TGTGCCTGGAGTGTGGGGCAGGGAGGTAGGGAGACCCAGTACTTC. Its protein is CAWSVGQGGRETQYF.

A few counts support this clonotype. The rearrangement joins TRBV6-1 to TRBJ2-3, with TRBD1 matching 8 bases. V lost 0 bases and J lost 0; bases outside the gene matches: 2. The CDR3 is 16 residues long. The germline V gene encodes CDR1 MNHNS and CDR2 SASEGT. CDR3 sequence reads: CASSEARTGSTDTQYF. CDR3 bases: TGTGCCAGCAGTGAAGCGAGGACAGGGAGCACAGATACGCAGTATTTT.

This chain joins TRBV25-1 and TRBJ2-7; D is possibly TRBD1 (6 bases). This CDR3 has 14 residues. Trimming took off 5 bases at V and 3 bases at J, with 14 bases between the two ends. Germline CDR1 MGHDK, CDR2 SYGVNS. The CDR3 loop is CASSQQTGRYEQYF. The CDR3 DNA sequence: TGTGCCAGCAGTCAACAGACAGGCCGCTACGAGCAGTACTTC.

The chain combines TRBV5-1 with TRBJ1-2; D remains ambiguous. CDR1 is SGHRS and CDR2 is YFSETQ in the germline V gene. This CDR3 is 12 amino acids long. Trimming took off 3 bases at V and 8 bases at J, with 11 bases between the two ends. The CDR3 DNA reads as TGCGCCAGCAGCTCCCCGGGCGGGGGCTACACCTTC. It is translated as CASSSPGGGYTF.

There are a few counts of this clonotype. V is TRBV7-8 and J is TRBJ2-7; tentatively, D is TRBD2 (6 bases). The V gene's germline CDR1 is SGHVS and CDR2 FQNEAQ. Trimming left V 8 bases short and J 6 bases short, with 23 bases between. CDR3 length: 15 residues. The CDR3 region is CASQRNRDFSLEQYF. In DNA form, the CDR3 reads TGTGCCAGCCAGCGAAACCGGGACTTCTCCCTCGAGCAGTACTTC. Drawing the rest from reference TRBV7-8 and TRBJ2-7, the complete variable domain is GAGVSQSPRYKVAKRGQDVALRCDPISGHVSLFWYQQALGQGPEFLTYFQNEAQLDKSGLPSDRFFAERPEGSVSTLKIQRTQQEDSAVYLCASQRNRDFSLEQYFGPGTRLTVT.

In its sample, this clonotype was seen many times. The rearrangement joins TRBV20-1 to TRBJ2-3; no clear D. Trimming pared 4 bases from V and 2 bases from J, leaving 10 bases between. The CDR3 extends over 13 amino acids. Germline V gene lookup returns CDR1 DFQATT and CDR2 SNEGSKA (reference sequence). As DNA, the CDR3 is TGCAGTGCTATAGGGTTTTCCACAGATACGCAGTATTTT. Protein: CSAIGFSTDTQYF.

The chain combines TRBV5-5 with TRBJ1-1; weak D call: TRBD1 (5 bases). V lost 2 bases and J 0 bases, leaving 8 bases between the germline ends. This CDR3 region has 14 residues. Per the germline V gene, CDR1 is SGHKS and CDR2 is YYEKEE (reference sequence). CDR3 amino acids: CASSFGHLNTEAFF. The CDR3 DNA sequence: TGTGCCAGCAGCTTTGGACACCTGAACACTGAAGCTTTCTTT. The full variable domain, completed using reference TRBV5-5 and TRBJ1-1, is DAGVTQSPTHLIKTRGQQVTLRCSPISGHKSVSWYQQVLGQGPQFIFQYYEKEERGRGNFPDRFSARQFPNYSSELNVNALLLGDSALYLCASSFGHLNTEAFFGQGTRLTVV.

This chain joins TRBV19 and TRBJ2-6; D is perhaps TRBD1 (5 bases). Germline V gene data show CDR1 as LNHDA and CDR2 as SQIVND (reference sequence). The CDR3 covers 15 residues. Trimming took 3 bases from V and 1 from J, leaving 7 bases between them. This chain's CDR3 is CASSIQGSGANVLTF. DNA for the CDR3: TGTGCCAGTAGTATTCAGGGATCTGGGGCCAACGTCCTGACTTTC.

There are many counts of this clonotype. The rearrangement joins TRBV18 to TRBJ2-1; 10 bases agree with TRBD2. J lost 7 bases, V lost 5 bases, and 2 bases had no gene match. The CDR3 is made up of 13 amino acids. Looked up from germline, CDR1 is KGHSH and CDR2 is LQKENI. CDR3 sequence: CASSRLAGNEQFF. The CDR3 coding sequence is TGTGCCAGCTCAAGACTAGCGGGTAATGAGCAGTTCTTC. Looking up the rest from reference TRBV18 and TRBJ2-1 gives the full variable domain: NAGVMQNPRHLVRRRGQEARLRCSPMKGHSHVYWYRQLPEEGLKFMVYLQKENIIDESGMPKERFSAEFPKEGPSILRIQQVVRGDSAAYFCASSRLAGNEQFFGPGTRLTVL.